What follows are 7 T cell receptor beta chains derived from one specimen sequenced in a study of blood T cell repertoires in COVID-19. TCRdb keeps only in-frame clones here, not all; method: immunoSEQ multiplex PCR. The sample holds over 250,000 clones, 85% seen once. Sequenced material: peripheral blood. These receptors originate from a human donor in a cohort sampled during active COVID-19.

This sequence joins TRBV4-1 and TRBJ2-7, with D tentatively TRBD1 (6 bases). Germline loops: CDR1 MGHRA, CDR2 YSYEKL. CDR3 size: 17 residues. The V end lost 4 bases, the J end lost 4 bases, and 23 bases lay between the germline ends. CDR3 sequence reads: CASSRSYMQGSGYEQYF. In DNA form, the CDR3 reads TGCGCCAGCAGCCGCTCTTATATGCAGGGGTCGGGGTACGAGCAGTACTTC.

The chain couples TRBV5-1 to TRBJ1-3; D is perhaps TRBD1 (5 bases). The length of the CDR3 is 16 residues. Deletions cut 1 base from V and 0 bases from J, with 11 bases between. Germline V gene sequence: CDR1 SGHRS, CDR2 YFSETQ. CDR3 protein: CASSLIAGGSGNTIYF. The CDR3 region has the DNA TGCGCCAGCAGCTTGATTGCGGGGGGCTCTGGAAACACCATATATTTT.

The chain links TRBV10-3 to TRBJ2-5; D gene ambiguous. CDR1 and CDR2 from the germline V gene are ENHRY and SYGVKD. This CDR3 is built from 12 residues. V was shortened by 8 bases and J by 7 bases, with 14 bases between the two germline ends. The CDR3 bases are TGTGCCATCCAAACGCGCCCCGGGACCCAGTACTTC. It codes for CAIQTRPGTQYF.

V is TRBV21-1 and J is TRBJ2-7; the DNA was not compared with TRBD2, the D call given in the table. TRBV21-1 corresponds to a pseudogene. The CDR3 extends over 14 amino acids. The CDR3, as DNA: TGTGCCAGCAGCAAAATACTCCGCCCCTACGAGCAGTACTTC. Protein: CASSKILRPYEQYF.

The chain links TRBV9 to TRBJ2-1, with TRBD2 matching 11 bases. Germline-derived CDR1 and CDR2 are SGDLS and YYNGEE. The V gene end was trimmed by 4 bases and the J gene end by 8 bases; junction bases not matched to a gene: 8. The CDR3 is made up of 15 amino acids. The CDR3 DNA follows: TGTGCCAGCAGCAAACTAGCGGGAGTGGACGATGAGCAGTTCTTC. Translating it yields CASSKLAGVDDEQFF.

With respect to this clone: This same CDR3 is encoded by further DNA sequences in the sample. The rearrangement joins TRBV6-5 to TRBJ1-6; unclear D gene. Germline CDR1 is MNHEY and CDR2 is SVGAGI. The CDR3 covers 15 residues. Between the trimmed V and J ends, which lost 0 bases and 6 bases, there was a span of 9 bases. Here the CDR3 reads CASSYSMGGNSPLHF. In DNA, the CDR3 is TGTGCCAGCAGTTACTCAATGGGAGGTAATTCACCCCTCCACTTT.

This chain connects TRBV2 to TRBJ1-3; possible D gene TRBD1, 6 bases. With 4 bases removed from V and 0 bases from J, the gap between germline ends came to 13 bases. The CDR3 consists of 16 residues. Germline CDR1 and CDR2: SNHLY and FYNNEI. CDR3 residues: CASSVRGSSSGNTIYF. The CDR3 DNA reads as TGTGCCAGCAGTGTGAGGGGGTCGAGCTCTGGAAACACCATATATTTT.